A single TCR beta chain is shown here with its context. The V segment lost 4 bases and the J segment 0 bases; nucleotides outside the gene matches: 8. This CDR3 contains 16 residues. Per the germline V gene, CDR1 is SEHNR and CDR2 is FQNEAQ (reference sequence). The record originates from a study of shared clonotypes between healthy human individuals. The data were produced by immunoSEQ multiplex PCR, yet TCRdb's version contains in-frame clones alone and is incomplete. The table includes around 2.5 million clones, over 85% detected once. This sequence joins TRBV7-9 and TRBJ2-7; 8 bases are shared with TRBD1. What was sequenced was naive CD4+ T cells from PBMCs. This sample's subset: CD45RA+ positively selected. The sequence was obtained from a man aged 18 to 30 in good health. Some clones in this sample may be carry-over from other donors' samples. The CDR3 region is CASSSGTGLSSYEQYF. The DNA of the CDR3 is TGTGCCAGCAGCTCTGGGACAGGCCTAAGCTCCTACGAGCAGTACTTC.